Below are 27 T cell receptor beta chains sequenced from a single sample in a study of control samples from healthy donors and cancer patients (dated by TCRdb to 2020 to 2021). Library preparation was by the immunoSEQ multiplex PCR assay. TCRdb carries this immuneACCESS record with in-frame sequences only. Its versions omit some clonotypes, under half of them owing to an unresolved V gene in the studies checked, with the rest unexplained. A total of about 28,000 clones appear in this sample, more than 75% of them only once. The ten largest clones take up 1.5% to 2% of the sample. Sequencing was carried out using PBMCs. The origin of the receptors is a woman between 40 and 55 years old with lung cancer.

The chain combines TRBV5-6 with TRBJ1-4; D remains unclear. Germline assignment: CDR1 SGHDT and CDR2 YYEEEE. The CDR3 is 15 amino acids. V lost 3 bases to trimming and J lost 10 bases, with 19 bases between them. The chain's CDR3 is CASSSNGATEGKLFF. The CDR3, as DNA: TGTGCCAGCAGCTCAAATGGCGCTACCGAGGGAAAACTGTTTTTT.

The chain is built from TRBV7-9 and TRBJ2-2; no clear D. The V and J ends lost 3 bases and 5 bases respectively, with 10 bases between them. CDR1 and CDR2 (germline): SEHNR, FQNEAQ (reference sequence). The CDR3 contains 14 residues. CDR3 coding DNA: TGTGCCAGCAGCTTTCGGAGCTTAACCGGGGAGCTGTTTTTT. The encoded protein is CASSFRSLTGELFF.

This clone was found once. The rearrangement uses TRBV20-1 and TRBJ1-1; D call uncertain. Germline CDR1 is DFQATT and CDR2 is SNEGSKA (reference sequence). V shed 3 bases and J shed 3 bases, with 17 bases lying between them. This CDR3 has 15 residues. CDR3 sequence: CSASNRAGGDTEAFF. CDR3 sequence (DNA): TGCAGTGCTAGTAATCGGGCCGGCGGTGACACTGAAGCTTTCTTT.

The chain employs TRBV5-8 and TRBJ2-1; TRBD1 matches at 8 bases. The length of the CDR3 is 14 residues. Germline CDR1 and CDR2: SGHTS and YDEGEE. Trimming took 3 bases from V and 4 from J; bases not matched to a gene: 3. The CDR3 loop reads CASSWGDRYNEQFF. The CDR3 DNA follows: TGTGCCAGCAGCTGGGGGGACAGGTACAATGAGCAGTTCTTC.

The chain links TRBV7-2 to TRBJ1-2, with D maybe TRBD1 (6 bases). Germline V gene sequence: CDR1 SGHTA, CDR2 FQGNSA. This CDR3 has 13 amino acids. V dropped 0 bases and J dropped 8 bases, with 10 bases sitting between them. The CDR3: CASSLASGGGYTF. The CDR3, as DNA: TGTGCCAGCAGCTTAGCATCGGGGGGCGGCTACACCTTC.

This sequence joins TRBV7-6 and TRBJ2-1; 11 bases are shared with TRBD2. V was pared by 5 bases and J by 6 bases, with 3 bases of the junction left unmatched. Germline loops: CDR1 SGHVS, CDR2 FNYEAQ. CDR3 size: 14 residues. The CDR3 coding sequence is TGTGCCAGCAGCCTCGGACTAGCGGGCAATGAGCAGTTCTTC. Its protein product is CASSLGLAGNEQFF. Supplemented by reference TRBV7-6 and TRBJ2-1, the full variable domain reads GAGVSQSPRYKVTKRGQDVALRCDPISGHVSLYWYRQALGQGPEFLTYFNYEAQQDKSGLPNDRFSAERPEGSISTLTIQRTEQRDSAMYRCASSLGLAGNEQFFGPGTRLTVL.

This rearrangement joins TRBV19 to TRBJ2-2; TRBD1 is a possible D gene (5 bases). Germline V CDR1 and CDR2: LNHDA, SQIVND (reference sequence). V was clipped by 5 bases and J by 10 bases, with 14 bases between them. The CDR3 runs 13 residues. The CDR3 sequence: CASSAYRLMELFF. The CDR3 nucleotides are TGTGCCAGTAGTGCATACAGGTTAATGGAGCTGTTTTTT.

The chain couples TRBV4-1 to TRBJ2-7; D not certain. The germline CDR1 and CDR2 sequences are MGHRA and YSYEKL. V dropped 0 bases and J dropped 5 bases, with 8 bases sitting between them. This CDR3 has 13 residues. The CDR3 here is CASSQDYNNEQYF. The CDR3 DNA follows: TGCGCCAGCAGCCAAGATTACAATAACGAGCAGTACTTC.

This chain uses TRBV7-7 with TRBJ1-6, with 8 bases that match TRBD1. Looked up from germline, CDR1 is SSHAT and CDR2 is FNYEAQ (reference sequence). This CDR3 contains 13 residues. V lost 5 bases, J lost 11 bases, and 5 bases stayed unmatched. The CDR3 nucleotides read TGTGCCAGCAGCCAGGACAGGGAGACACCCCTCCACTTT. Protein: CASSQDRETPLHF.

This clone occurred once. The chain carries TRBV9 and TRBJ2-2; D is undetermined. Germline V gene sequence: CDR1 SGDLS, CDR2 YYNGEE. The CDR3 is 14 residues long. V lost 0 bases, J lost 7 bases, and 10 bases lay in between. The CDR3 sequence: CASSVATTSGELFF. CDR3 DNA: TGTGCCAGCAGCGTAGCTACGACGAGCGGGGAGCTGTTTTTT.

The chain links TRBV20-1 to TRBJ1-6, with D hard to call. Germline V gene data show CDR1 as DFQATT and CDR2 as SNEGSKA (reference sequence). V was trimmed by 4 bases and J by 16 bases, leaving 14 bases between them. The CDR3 extends over 11 amino acids. This CDR3 reads CSATGLGQLHF. Written as DNA, the CDR3 is TGCAGTGCTACCGGTTTAGGGCAGCTCCACTTT.

The rearrangement joins TRBV14 to TRBJ2-1; D is unresolved. V lost 4 bases, J lost 12 bases, and 16 bases lay in between. Germline V CDR1 and CDR2: SGHDN, FVKESK. This CDR3 region has 13 residues. This chain's CDR3 is CASSPLAGKVQFF. The DNA of the CDR3 is TGTGCCAGCAGCCCTCTGGCAGGCAAGGTGCAGTTCTTC.

The V and J genes are TRBV30 and TRBJ2-1; 7 bases line up with TRBD2. This CDR3 contains 16 residues. CDR1 is GTSNPN, CDR2 SVGIG, per germline (reference sequence). V shed 5 bases and J 5 bases; nucleotides not matched to a gene: 15. This CDR3 reads CAWGFSSGLINNEQFF. The CDR3, as DNA: TGTGCCTGGGGATTCTCTAGCGGACTTATCAACAATGAGCAGTTCTTC.

V and J are TRBV7-2 and TRBJ1-4; D not resolved. The V end was cut by 1 base, the J end by 7 bases, with 7 bases between. Per germline, CDR1 SGHTA and CDR2 FQGNSA. The CDR3 length is 13 residues. This CDR3 is CASSLGGSEKLFF. The CDR3 DNA sequence: TGTGCCAGCAGCTTAGGAGGGAGTGAAAAACTGTTTTTT.

This chain joins TRBV7-9 and TRBJ1-1, with TRBD1 as a possible D gene (5 bases). The germline gives CDR1 SEHNR, CDR2 FQNEAQ (reference sequence). Trimming left V 2 bases short and J 4 bases short, with 14 bases between. This CDR3 is built from 15 residues. The CDR3 region is CASSLLGADSTEAFF. The CDR3, as DNA: TGTGCCAGCAGCTTACTAGGGGCAGATAGCACTGAAGCTTTCTTT.

This chain joins TRBV10-3 and TRBJ1-4; D might be TRBD1 (6 bases). The CDR3 totals 14 residues. The V and J ends lost 10 bases and 4 bases respectively, with 16 bases between them. Germline loops: CDR1 ENHRY, CDR2 SYGVKD. CDR3 DNA sequence: TGTGCCACAGGGCCAGGGGCGGGTAATGAAAAACTGTTTTTT. It specifies CATGPGAGNEKLFF.

In this sample, this clone turned up once. The chain is built from TRBV5-1 and TRBJ2-2; 8 bases map to TRBD2. Germline V gene data show CDR1 as SGHRS and CDR2 as YFSETQ. V lost 0 bases, J lost 4 bases, and 11 bases stayed unmatched. The CDR3 contains 18 residues. CDR3 loop: CASSLEGRGAASTGELFF. Written as DNA, the CDR3 is TGCGCCAGCAGCTTGGAGGGGCGGGGGGCCGCCTCCACCGGGGAGCTGTTTTTT.

This chain joins TRBV4-2 and TRBJ2-7; no clear D gene. Trimming left V 3 bases short and J 2 bases short, with 8 bases between. Looked up from germline, CDR1 is LGHNA and CDR2 is YNFKEQ. This CDR3 is 13 amino acids long. CDR3 protein: CASSQGLAYEQYF. CDR3 coding DNA: TGTGCCAGCAGCCAGGGTTTAGCCTACGAGCAGTACTTC.

This chain links TRBV7-2 with TRBJ1-2, with D possibly being TRBD1 (6 bases). The CDR3 contains 15 residues. Deletions cut 5 bases from V and 2 bases from J, with 15 bases between. Per the germline V gene, CDR1 is SGHTA and CDR2 is FQGNSA. Written as DNA, the CDR3 is TGTGCCAGCAGCAACCAGGGGTCTCACAACTATGGCTACACCTTC. Translation: CASSNQGSHNYGYTF. The full variable domain, its missing parts supplied by reference TRBV7-2 and TRBJ1-2, is GAGVSQSPSNKVTEKGKDVELRCDPISGHTALYWYRQSLGQGLEFLIYFQGNSAPDKSGLPSDRFSAERTGGSVSTLTIQRTQQEDSAVYLCASSNQGSHNYGYTFGSGTRLTVV.

This sequence joins TRBV6-5 and TRBJ2-5; D is possibly TRBD1 (6 bases). Germline V gives CDR1 MNHEY, CDR2 SVGAGI. The germline V and J ends were trimmed by 1 base and 2 bases, with 11 bases remaining between them. The CDR3 consists of 15 residues. The CDR3 nucleotides are TGTGCCAGCAGTTACTTACAGGGTGGGCAAGAGACCCAGTACTTC. Translating gives CASSYLQGGQETQYF.

This clone was seen once. This chain links TRBV6-1 with TRBJ1-4; weak D call: TRBD1 (5 bases). The germline V gene has CDR1 MNHNS and CDR2 SASEGT. The CDR3 contains 16 residues. The germline V and J ends were trimmed by 2 bases and 0 bases, with 10 bases remaining between them. CDR3 DNA: TGTGCCAGCAGTGAATCTCGACAGCCAACTAATGAAAAACTGTTTTTT. It encodes CASSESRQPTNEKLFF.

CDR3 region: CSAIKNYGYTF. The CDR3 DNA is TGCAGTGCTATTAAAAACTATGGCTACACCTTC. The chain employs TRBV20-1 and TRBJ1-2; D gene ambiguous. The CDR3 sequence is 11 residues long. The V end was cut by 4 bases, the J end by 2 bases, with 5 bases between. Germline V gene lookup returns CDR1 DFQATT and CDR2 SNEGSKA (reference sequence).

Remarks on this clone: The same CDR3 is also encoded by other DNA sequences in this sample. The chain is built from TRBV11-2 and TRBJ2-3; D possibly uses TRBD1 or TRBD2 (7 bases each). The germline CDR1 and CDR2 sequences are SGHAT and FQNNGV. V was pared by 6 bases and J by 3 bases, with 19 bases between. This CDR3 comprises 16 residues. The CDR3 is CASSIGGGGRTDTQYF. The DNA for the CDR3 is TGTGCCAGCAGTATAGGGGGCGGGGGTCGGACAGATACGCAGTATTTT. Together with reference TRBV11-2 and TRBJ2-3, the CDR3 gives the full variable domain: EAGVAQSPRYKIIEKRQSVAFWCNPISGHATLYWYQQILGQGPKLLIQFQNNGVVDDSQLPKDRFSAERLKGVDSTLKIQPAKLEDSAVYLCASSIGGGGRTDTQYFGPGTRLTVL.

The chain links TRBV6-5 to TRBJ1-2, with TRBD1 identical over 9 bases. The CDR3 runs to 15 residues. V dropped 8 bases and J dropped 0; count of bases not matched to a gene: 7. From germline, CDR1 is MNHEY and CDR2 SVGAGI. CDR3 loop: CASSRDRASNYGYTF. DNA for the CDR3: TGTGCCAGCTCTCGGGACAGGGCGTCTAACTATGGCTACACCTTC.

The chain is built from TRBV5-5 and TRBJ1-1, with TRBD1 matching over 8 bases. The germline gives CDR1 SGHKS, CDR2 YYEKEE (reference sequence). The CDR3 length is 13 residues. Losses at the gene ends were 2 bases for V and 3 bases for J; bases not matched to a gene: 0. CDR3 amino acids: CASSLQGDTEAFF. CDR3 nucleotides: TGTGCCAGCAGCTTACAGGGGGACACTGAAGCTTTCTTT. Complete variable domain (other parts from reference TRBV5-5 and TRBJ1-1): DAGVTQSPTHLIKTRGQQVTLRCSPISGHKSVSWYQQVLGQGPQFIFQYYEKEERGRGNFPDRFSARQFPNYSSELNVNALLLGDSALYLCASSLQGDTEAFFGQGTRLTVV.

V is TRBV4-3 and J is TRBJ1-1; D uncertain. The CDR3 spans 14 residues. Trimming removed 4 bases from V and 3 bases from J, with 12 bases in between. Germline CDR1 LGHNA, CDR2 YSLEER. CDR3 bases: TGCGCCAGCAGCCCCCGGGAGAGCCACACTGAAGCTTTCTTT. Protein sequence: CASSPRESHTEAFF.

The V and J genes are TRBV20-1 and TRBJ2-7; D remains ambiguous. Per germline, CDR1 DFQATT and CDR2 SNEGSKA (reference sequence). Between the trimmed V and J ends, which lost 1 base and 6 bases, there was a span of 4 bases. The CDR3 totals 10 residues. The DNA for the CDR3 is TGCAGTGCTAGAGGGATCGAGCAGTACTTC. It is translated as CSARGIEQYF.